The source of this T cell receptor (beta chain) is a study of a mutant IDH1 vaccine in newly diagnosed glioma. A word on this clone: Its matching antigen is unknown.

The repertoire was sequenced with immunoSEQ multiplex PCR; TCRdb's copy has only in-frame clones and lacks some. Seen here are about 21,000 clones, about 90% observed once, and the top ten hold 5.7%. Germline V lookup: CDR1 SGHDN, CDR2 FVKESK. The CDR3 consists of 14 residues. The V and J ends lost 9 bases and 7 bases respectively, with 18 bases between them. As to time point: week 11, during vaccination. Doses of 300 ug of mutant IDH1 20-mer peptide were given with topical imiquimod. Specimen: PBMCs, collected from a glioma patient whose treatment included an IDH1 peptide vaccine. The rearrangement uses TRBV14 and TRBJ1-4, with TRBD1 as a possible D gene (5 bases). This clonotype originated in a woman aged 40-49 years with glioma. The CDR3 DNA sequence: TGTGCCAGTTCCCCCGGTGGGGCGCGTGAAAAACTGTTTTTT. Translation: CASSPGGAREKLFF.